The 5 T cell receptor beta chains reported below all come from one sample, sequenced in a study of T cell responses to AZD1222 COVID-19 vaccine. Only in-frame clones appear in the TCRdb table, and some are missing; sequencing was by immunoSEQ multiplex PCR. The profile shows under 170,000 clones, under 95% of them singletons. The starting material was peripheral blood, obtained 28 days after the second AZD1222 dose. The receptors derive from an adult who received the AZD1222 COVID-19 vaccine.

V and J are TRBV27 and TRBJ1-1; 8 positions agree with TRBD1. The junction had 4 bases not matched to a gene; V was cut back by 3 bases and J by 7 bases. The CDR3 length is 13 residues. Germline CDR1 is MNHEY and CDR2 is SMNVEV (reference sequence). The CDR3 sequence: CASSFPGGNEAFF. In DNA, the CDR3 is TGTGCCAGCAGTTTCCCAGGGGGCAATGAAGCTTTCTTT.

This chain uses TRBV6-4 with TRBJ2-1; 13 bases fit TRBD2. The CDR3 is 16 amino acids. V was clipped by 2 bases and J by 5 bases; unmatched bases: 3. Germline loops: CDR1 MRHNA, CDR2 SNTAGT. The CDR3, as DNA: TGTGCCAGCAGTGACGGGGGACTAGCGGGACACAATGAGCAGTTCTTC. It encodes CASSDGGLAGHNEQFF.

The chain joins TRBV7-8 to TRBJ1-3; TRBD1 matches at 8 bases. Germline CDR1 and CDR2: SGHVS and FQNEAQ. This CDR3 has 16 residues. V shed 5 bases and J 0 bases; nucleotides not matched to a gene: 6. The CDR3 DNA follows: TGTGCCAGCAGCGCAATGGGACAGGCCTCTGGAAACACCATATATTTT. Its translation is CASSAMGQASGNTIYF.

V gene TRBV7-2 combines with J gene TRBJ2-7, with 12 bases that match TRBD1. Germline-derived CDR1 and CDR2 are SGHTA and FQGNSA. The junction had 4 bases not matched to a gene; V was cut back by 1 base and J by 3 bases. The CDR3 length is 16 residues. CDR3 coding DNA: TGTGCCAGCAGCTTAGGTGGGACAGGGGGCCTCTACGAGCAGTACTTC. Translation gives CASSLGGTGGLYEQYF.

The chain uses TRBV14 and TRBJ2-2, with TRBD2 identical over 9 bases. The CDR3 runs to 16 residues. CDR1 and CDR2 from the germline V gene are SGHDN and FVKESK. With V trimmed by 3 bases and J by 4 bases, 6 bases remained unmatched. The CDR3 reads CASSQPGLAPTGELFF. Written as DNA, the CDR3 is TGTGCCAGCAGCCAGCCGGGACTAGCCCCCACCGGGGAGCTGTTTTTT.